Below, one TCR beta chain is given with its context. Its antigen remains unknown. This sample is part of a study of OX40 agonist ivuxolimab in advanced cancers. Notes on the study in general: Partial responders receiving 0.1-3.0 mg/kg showed among the lowest clonal expansion. It was also the case that some nonresponders had low normalized T-cell clonal expansion.

Excluded were patients having autoimmune disease history or systemic immunosuppression. Baseline, cycle 4 day 1, and cycle 7 day 1 were the blood sampling points. The repertoire was sequenced with immunoSEQ multiplex PCR; TCRdb's copy has only in-frame clones and lacks some. This table holds roughly 90,000 clones, around 88% found once. With 2 bases clipped from V and 7 bases from J, the junction kept 9 bases outside the gene matches. Germline V gene lookup returns CDR1 SGHRS and CDR2 YFSETQ. The CDR3 length is 14 residues. The source was CD4+ or CD8+ T cells sorted from blood, collected in a trial of the OX40 agonist ivuxolimab. The chain joins TRBV5-1 to TRBJ2-7, with 7 bases aligning to TRBD2. This clonotype was obtained from an adult with an advanced solid tumor such as melanoma, head and neck, liver or kidney cancer. The CDR3 region is CASSFGTNEREQYF. The DNA for the CDR3 is TGCGCCAGCAGCTTCGGGACTAACGAGCGGGAGCAGTACTTC.